The present T cell receptor (beta chain) was sequenced within a study of CD8 T cells in ankylosing spondylitis. Preparation of TCR beta libraries was done by quantitative 5'-RACE with molecular barcodes. TCRdb fed the 5' RACE reads into MiXCR, producing one record per CDR3 protein. Here the sample spans 25,000 to 30,000 distinct CDR3 sequences, 7.9% being singletons. Regarding the study as a whole: Several highly homologous variants made up a TCR beta motif, and this motif appeared characteristic of ankylosing spondylitis blood. Clones that were linked to disease were CD8+ and were relatively rare in peripheral blood. Reported data indicate significant enrichment of disease-linked clones within matched ankylosing spondylitis synovial fluid.

V gave up 7 bases and J gave up 9 bases, with 20 bases separating them. Germline V gene lookup returns CDR1 SQVTM and CDR2 ANQGSEA. This CDR3 has 13 residues. Worth noting for this clonotype: The antigen remains unidentified.

The TCR comes from a male donor with ankylosing spondylitis or in good health (not recorded which). The V and J genes are TRBV29-1 and TRBJ2-3; TRBD2 is a possible D gene (5 bases). Input material: blood. The CDR3, as DNA: TGCAGCGGGCTACCCACTATAGCGTTAACGCAGTATTTT. This gives the protein CSGLPTIALTQYF.